The text below deals with one T cell receptor (beta chain). The PCR contained 60 Vbeta and 13 Jbeta primers. This table comes from immunoSEQ multiplex PCR, and its TCRdb copy is limited to in-frame clones, with some not included. The table lists around 150,000 clones, around 76% of them singletons. V lost 4 bases and J lost 12; bases outside the gene matches: 9. The CDR3 spans 13 residues. The germline CDR1 and CDR2 sequences are SGHVS and FQNEAQ. This sample is part of a study of cytomegalovirus exposure and HLA in healthy donors. The sequence came from a middle-aged woman in good health and CMV-seronegative. The J gene is TRBJ2-1, the V gene TRBV7-8, with 7 nucleotides matching TRBD2. The sequencing input was PBMCs. Here the CDR3 reads CASSSREGSGQFF. The CDR3 DNA reads as TGTGCCAGCAGCTCAAGGGAGGGGAGCGGGCAGTTCTTC.